A selection of T cell receptor beta chains follows, all from one sample in a study of shared clonotypes between healthy human individuals. Sequencing used immunoSEQ multiplex PCR; TCRdb keeps in-frame clones, though not all of them. The profile shows 2 million to 2.5 million clones, over 85% of them singletons. Material: naive CD4+ T cells from PBMCs. These TCRs come from a man aged 18 to 29 in good health. Some clones in this sample may be carry-over from other donors' samples. CDR3s include the opening cysteine and the closing phenylalanine or tryptophan. Each record gives: J gene, V gene, D gene, clone size, CDR3 DNA, CDR3 protein. D genes are given only for firm matches. Rows may omit the clone size; those that give it use once, few, many or a size class.

j_call: TRBJ1-4; v_call: TRBV5-1; d_call: TRBD1; clone_size: once; cdr3_nt: TGCGCCAGCAGCCCAGGGGGGAATGAAAAACTGTTTTTT; cdr3_aa: CASSPGGNEKLFF
j_call: TRBJ2-5; v_call: TRBV5-1; d_call: -; clone_size: -; cdr3_nt: TGCGCCAGCAGCTTGGGTCCAGGGACAGAGACCCAGTACTTC; cdr3_aa: CASSLGPGTETQYF
j_call: TRBJ1-1; v_call: TRBV7-3; d_call: -; clone_size: once; cdr3_nt: TGTGCCAGCAGCATTGCCAGGGAGGAAGAAGCTTTCTTT; cdr3_aa: CASSIAREEEAFF
j_call: TRBJ2-1; v_call: TRBV9; d_call: -; clone_size: -; cdr3_nt: TGTGCCAGCAGCGTCCTAGCTTACAATGAGCAGTTCTTC; cdr3_aa: CASSVLAYNEQFF
j_call: TRBJ1-5; v_call: TRBV28; d_call: TRBD1; clone_size: -; cdr3_nt: TGTGCCAGCAGTTTGTTACAGGGGGATATTAGCAATCAGCCCCAGCATTTT; cdr3_aa: CASSLLQGDISNQPQHF
j_call: TRBJ2-5; v_call: TRBV5-6; d_call: -; clone_size: -; cdr3_nt: TGTGCCAGCAGCTCGGAGTGGATAGGAGAGACCCAGTACTTC; cdr3_aa: CASSSEWIGETQYF
j_call: TRBJ1-5; v_call: TRBV5-5; d_call: -; clone_size: -; cdr3_nt: TGTGCCAGCAGCTTGGTGGGCAGGTTCAATCAGCCCCAGCATTTT; cdr3_aa: CASSLVGRFNQPQHF
j_call: TRBJ2-2; v_call: TRBV28; d_call: TRBD2; clone_size: -; cdr3_nt: TGTGCCAGCAGTTTTCCGGGAGGTAACACCGGGGAGCTGTTTTTT; cdr3_aa: CASSFPGGNTGELFF
j_call: TRBJ2-5; v_call: TRBV29-1; d_call: -; clone_size: -; cdr3_nt: TGCAGCGTTGAAGAGCCAGGGGAGACCCAGTACTTC; cdr3_aa: CSVEEPGETQYF
j_call: TRBJ1-2; v_call: TRBV25-1; d_call: -; clone_size: -; cdr3_nt: TGTGCCAGCAGTGACGACAGCTCAGCGTCCTATGGCTACACCTTC; cdr3_aa: CASSDDSSASYGYTF
j_call: TRBJ2-3; v_call: TRBV5-1; d_call: -; clone_size: -; cdr3_nt: TGCGCCAGCAGCTTTGCGGACATGGGAGATACGCAGTATTTT; cdr3_aa: CASSFADMGDTQYF
j_call: TRBJ2-5; v_call: TRBV29-1; d_call: -; clone_size: -; cdr3_nt: TGCAGCTCCGTAAAGGGCGGCGAGACCCAGTACTTC; cdr3_aa: CSSVKGGETQYF
j_call: TRBJ2-1; v_call: TRBV5-1; d_call: TRBD1; clone_size: -; cdr3_nt: TGCGCCAGCAGCTACGGACAGGCAAATGAGCAGTTCTTC; cdr3_aa: CASSYGQANEQFF
j_call: TRBJ2-1; v_call: TRBV9; d_call: -; clone_size: -; cdr3_nt: TGTGCCAGCAGCGAACGGGGGAGGACAGTCAATGAGCAGTTCTTC; cdr3_aa: CASSERGRTVNEQFF
j_call: TRBJ2-2; v_call: TRBV10-3; d_call: TRBD2; clone_size: -; cdr3_nt: TGTGCCATCAGGACTAGCGGGAGGATCGGGGAGCTGTTTTTT; cdr3_aa: CAIRTSGRIGELFF
j_call: TRBJ2-1; v_call: TRBV18; d_call: -; clone_size: -; cdr3_nt: TGTGCCAGCTCACCAAATACAGGGATCTACAATGAGCAGTTCTTC; cdr3_aa: CASSPNTGIYNEQFF
j_call: TRBJ2-3; v_call: TRBV11-2; d_call: -; clone_size: -; cdr3_nt: TGTGCCAGCAGCAAAGATACGCAGTATTTT; cdr3_aa: CASSKDTQYF
j_call: TRBJ1-5; v_call: TRBV4-2; d_call: TRBD1; clone_size: -; cdr3_nt: TGTGCCAGCAGCTACCGGGACAGGGCTTCGGGCAATCAGCCCCAGCATTTT; cdr3_aa: CASSYRDRASGNQPQHF
j_call: TRBJ1-1; v_call: TRBV5-1; d_call: -; clone_size: -; cdr3_nt: TGCGCCAGCGGGGATGGACTGATCACTGAAGCTTTCTTT; cdr3_aa: CASGDGLITEAFF
j_call: TRBJ2-7; v_call: TRBV5-1; d_call: -; clone_size: -; cdr3_nt: TGCGCCAGCAGCCTCGACTCTATCCGGATCGACGAGCAGTACTTC; cdr3_aa: CASSLDSIRIDEQYF
j_call: TRBJ2-4; v_call: TRBV7-8; d_call: TRBD1; clone_size: -; cdr3_nt: TGTGCCAGCAGCCCGACAGGGGGAAACATTCAGTACTTC; cdr3_aa: CASSPTGGNIQYF
j_call: TRBJ1-4; v_call: TRBV5-1; d_call: -; clone_size: -; cdr3_nt: TGCGCCAGCAGCGACTTGGGGGGTCAATGGGAAAAACTGTTTTTT; cdr3_aa: CASSDLGGQWEKLFF
j_call: TRBJ2-7; v_call: TRBV6-1; d_call: -; clone_size: -; cdr3_nt: TGTGCCAGCAGTGGGGTGGTCTATTCCTACGAGCAGTACTTC; cdr3_aa: CASSGVVYSYEQYF
j_call: TRBJ2-1; v_call: TRBV6-5; d_call: -; clone_size: -; cdr3_nt: TGTGCCAGCAGTCGACAGAGAAGCTCCTACAATGAGCAGTTCTTC; cdr3_aa: CASSRQRSSYNEQFF